This T cell receptor (beta chain) was profiled in a study of somatic mutations in cytotoxic T cells in rheumatoid arthritis. Turning to the study itself: Selected T-cell populations stained with V beta antibodies were isolated by flow sorting to nearly 100% purity; these included V beta1+ cells subjected to TCRB sequencing.

The CDR3 is 13 residues long. Per germline, CDR1 SEHNR and CDR2 FQNEAQ (reference sequence). Trimming left V 5 bases short and J 8 bases short, with 12 bases between. This clone was detected only a few times. The antigen is unknown. Measured with immunoSEQ multiplex PCR; TCRdb has only the in-frame clones, and not every one. Of around 2,200 clones detected, more than 70% appear once; the ten largest clones hold 55% to 70%. Study results and limitations: Each of about an eighth of the 65 patients had a largest CD8+ clone that made up more than 20% of CD8+ cells.

This receptor was obtained from a man in his sixties or seventies with rheumatoid arthritis. The rearrangement joins TRBV7-9 to TRBJ1-4; weak D call: TRBD1 (5 bases). The source was CD8+ T cells sorted from blood, collected at a follow-up visit. The CDR3 DNA is TGTGCCAGCAGCCGGGGCCTACTGGAAAAACTGTTTTTT. Its protein is CASSRGLLEKLFF.